Following are 9 T cell receptor beta chains from one sample sequenced in a study of siplizumab effects on memory and regulatory T cells. Some clones are missing from TCRdb's copy, which holds only in-frame ones; the method was immunoSEQ multiplex PCR. The sample lists about 82,000 clones; roughly 86% were seen once. Material: Tregs sorted from blood. Receptors originate from a human donor in good health.

The rearrangement links TRBV7-9 to TRBJ2-2; D possibly corresponds to TRBD2 (6 bases). Trimming shortened V by 1 base and J by 2 bases, and 8 bases separated the two germline ends. This CDR3 has 15 residues. Germline CDR1 is SEHNR and CDR2 is FQNEAQ (reference sequence). The CDR3 DNA sequence: TGTGCCAGCAGCTTAGGTAGCGGTAACACCGGGGAGCTGTTTTTT. Its protein product is CASSLGSGNTGELFF.

The chain employs TRBV25-1 and TRBJ2-2, with TRBD1 identical over 7 bases. The CDR3 consists of 15 residues. Germline V gene sequence: CDR1 MGHDK, CDR2 SYGVNS. V lost 5 bases and J lost 6; bases outside the gene matches: 9. The CDR3 loop is CASSFWTGFPGELFF. CDR3 bases: TGTGCCAGCAGTTTCTGGACAGGCTTTCCCGGGGAGCTGTTTTTT.

The chain has TRBV21-1 and TRBJ2-6. TRBV21-1 is a documented pseudogene. The CDR3 loop spans 17 amino acids. CDR3 sequence: CASSKADSLSGANVLTF. CDR3 nucleotides: TGTGCCAGCAGCAAAGCGGATTCGCTCTCTGGGGCCAACGTCCTGACTTTC.

The J gene is TRBJ2-7, the V gene TRBV18, with D perhaps being TRBD1 or TRBD2 (5 bases each). V was shortened by 5 bases and J by 0 bases, with 11 bases between the two germline ends. Germline CDR1 and CDR2: KGHSH and LQKENI. The CDR3 spans 14 residues. CDR3 nucleotide sequence: TGTGCCAGCTCAGCCGGGGCGATCTCCTACGAGCAGTACTTC. Translation gives CASSAGAISYEQYF.

The chain joins TRBV7-9 to TRBJ2-7; possible D gene TRBD2, 6 bases. V lost 3 bases, J lost 1 base, and 10 bases lay in between. Germline CDR1 SEHNR, CDR2 FQNEAQ (reference sequence). The CDR3 loop spans 14 amino acids. Written as DNA, the CDR3 is TGTGCCAGCAGCTTCGGAGGGCCATCCTACGAGCAGTACTTC. Its protein is CASSFGGPSYEQYF.

The chain recombines TRBV10-3 with TRBJ2-5; possibly TRBD2 for D (6 bases). Trimming took off 6 bases at V and 5 bases at J, with 10 bases between the two ends. The CDR3 has 12 residues. Germline lookup yields CDR1 ENHRY and CDR2 SYGVKD. CDR3 DNA sequence: TGTGCCATCAGGGAAGGGACTGAGACCCAGTACTTC. Translated: CAIREGTETQYF.

The rearrangement links TRBV13 to TRBJ2-7; perhaps TRBD2 as D (5 bases). The CDR3 totals 13 residues. Germline V lookup: CDR1 PRHDT, CDR2 FYEKMQ (reference sequence). The V end lost 3 bases, the J end lost 5 bases, and 11 bases lay between the germline ends. The CDR3: CASSLSGLDEQYF. CDR3 DNA: TGTGCCAGCAGCTTGTCGGGGTTGGACGAGCAGTACTTC.

This chain connects TRBV6-5 to TRBJ1-2; D is unresolved. Germline CDR1 and CDR2: MNHEY and SVGAGI. The CDR3 is made up of 13 amino acids. Between the trimmed V and J ends, which lost 2 bases and 4 bases, there was a span of 8 bases. The DNA for the CDR3 is TGTGCCAGCAGTTACGGGGAGGGCTATGGCTACACCTTC. Residues: CASSYGEGYGYTF.

The genes are TRBV5-5 and TRBJ1-1; no reliable D call. Germline CDR1 SGHKS, CDR2 YYEKEE (reference sequence). V gave up 0 bases and J gave up 1 base, with 13 bases separating them. The CDR3 runs 16 residues. CDR3 sequence reads: CASSLATGVENTEAFF. CDR3 bases: TGTGCCAGCAGCTTGGCCACTGGAGTGGAGAACACTGAAGCTTTCTTT.